The 2 T cell receptor beta chains presented below share a single source sample, sequenced in a study of cytomegalovirus exposure and HLA in healthy donors. Both 60 Vbeta primers and 13 Jbeta primers went into the PCR. Using immunoSEQ multiplex PCR, the repertoire was profiled, and TCRdb retains in-frame clones only, with some absent. The sample lists about 130,000 clones, 60% to 85% occurring once. The sample consisted of PBMCs. These receptors originate from a female donor in good health and CMV-seropositive.

Of note for this clone: In the same sample, other DNA sequences code for this CDR3. The chain recombines TRBV5-1 with TRBJ2-3; 8 nucleotides agree with TRBD2. The CDR3 has 17 amino acids. Looked up from germline, CDR1 is SGHRS and CDR2 is YFSETQ. J was trimmed by 5 bases and V by 2 bases; bases with no gene match: 13. The CDR3 region has the DNA TGCGCCAGCAGCTTAACACTTGCCGGGACTAGGAGAGATACGCAGTATTTT. Its translation is CASSLTLAGTRRDTQYF.

The V gene is TRBV5-1, the J gene TRBJ2-7, with 7 bases that match TRBD1. Germline CDR1 and CDR2: SGHRS and YFSETQ. V gave up 5 bases and J gave up 2 bases; unmatched junction bases: 4. The CDR3 extends over 13 amino acids. Here the CDR3 reads CASRSGQAYEQYF. DNA of the CDR3: TGCGCCAGCAGAAGTGGACAGGCCTACGAGCAGTACTTC.